The 8 T cell receptor beta chains reported below all come from one sample, sequenced in a study of regulatory T cells in long-lasting Graves disease. Stated time point: newly diagnosed GD, antithyroid drugs for less than 3 months. RNA from PBMCs was the source of the TCR library. CDR3-region Arm-PCR and iRepertoire HTBI primers produced the TCR beta libraries. A single record per CDR3 protein comes from TCRdb applying MiXCR to the multiplex PCR reads. The profile covers under 450,000 distinct CDR3 sequences, with about 12% appearing a single time and under 20% taken by the ten largest. These data also featured in a second study, about T cells in Graves' hyperthyroidism and ophthalmopathy.

This specimen consisted of peripheral blood mononuclear cells (PBMCs), obtained at new diagnosis, from a patient treated with antithyroid drugs. Receptor source: a woman between 18 and 29 years old with Graves disease.

The chain joins TRBV5-1 to TRBJ2-7; perhaps TRBD1 as D (7 bases). There are 15 residues in the CDR3. Germline V gene lookup returns CDR1 SGHRS and CDR2 YFSETQ. Trimming left V 4 bases short and J 5 bases short, with 19 bases between. The CDR3 loop reads CASSKDRREGDEQYF. For the CDR3, the DNA is TGCGCCAGCAGCAAGGACAGGAGGGAAGGCGACGAGCAGTACTTC. Full variable domain (outside the CDR3, taken from reference TRBV5-1 and TRBJ2-7): KAGVTQTPRYLIKTRGQQVTLSCSPISGHRSVSWYQQTPGQGLQFLFEYFSETQRNKGNFPGRFSGRQFSNSRSEMNVSTLELGDSALYLCASSKDRREGDEQYFGPGTRLTVT.

This clonotype was seen ten or more times. This sequence joins TRBV4-1 and TRBJ1-1; D is unresolved. The V gene's germline CDR1 is MGHRA and CDR2 YSYEKL. CDR3 length equals 14 residues. V was pared by 0 bases and J by 2 bases, with 7 bases between. CDR3 sequence: CASSQEQLNTEAFF. The DNA of the CDR3 is TGCGCCAGCAGCCAAGAACAGCTAAACACTGAAGCTTTCTTT.

In its sample, this clonotype was seen a few times. The gene calls are TRBV4-3 and TRBJ2-3, with a tentative D call TRBD2 (6 bases). Trimming removed 0 bases at V and 1 base at J, with 14 bases between. The germline CDR1 and CDR2 sequences are LGHNA and YSLEER. This CDR3 spans 17 amino acids. DNA of the CDR3: TGCGCCAGCAGCCAAGATCTTAAGCGGGCGGGCACAGATACGCAGTATTTT. Its translation: CASSQDLKRAGTDTQYF.

This clonotype has ten or more counts. V and J are TRBV20-1 and TRBJ2-5; 9 nucleotides align to TRBD2. The CDR3 has 17 residues. V lost 1 base to trimming and J lost 1 base; unmatched junction nucleotides: 10. CDR1 DFQATT and CDR2 SNEGSKA come from the germline V gene (reference sequence). The CDR3 bases are TGCAGTGCTAGAGGGTCGGCTAGCGGGAAAATCCAAGAGACCCAGTACTTC. Translating it yields CSARGSASGKIQETQYF.

A remark on this clonotype: With a much larger clone just one base away, this may be a read error. This rearrangement joins TRBV28 to TRBJ2-1; 8 bases match TRBD2. The trim removed 3 bases at V and 12 bases at J, leaving 10 bases unmatched. This CDR3 has 14 amino acids. The germline V gene has CDR1 MDHEN and CDR2 SYDVKM. CDR3 protein: CASSFSGTAHGQFF. Written as DNA, the CDR3 is TGTGCCAGCAGTTTTAGCGGGACTGCCCATGGGCAGTTCTTC.

This clonotype came up many times. V usage is TRBV5-1 and J usage is TRBJ1-3; D gene unclear. Trimming stripped 4 bases from V and 2 bases from J, with 10 bases between. Germline-derived CDR1 and CDR2 are SGHRS and YFSETQ. The CDR3 runs to 14 residues. The DNA for the CDR3 is TGCGCCAGCAGCCGGACCACTACTGGAAACACCATATATTTT. It is translated as CASSRTTTGNTIYF.

This clonotype was found many times. The chain is built from TRBV7-3 and TRBJ1-1; D is unresolved. The V gene's germline CDR1 is SGHTA and CDR2 FQGTGA. V was pared by 5 bases and J by 1 base, with 11 bases between. The length of the CDR3 is 14 residues. The DNA of the CDR3 is TGTGCCAGCAGCCCCCCAAAATCGAACACTGAAGCTTTCTTT. Residues: CASSPPKSNTEAFF.

In regard to this clonotype: Given a much more abundant clone one base away, this may be a read error. The chain links TRBV6-4 to TRBJ1-1; D not resolved. Germline CDR1 is MRHNA and CDR2 is SNTAGT. V gave up 4 bases and J gave up 0 bases, with 15 bases separating them. This CDR3 has 16 residues. CDR3 nucleotides: TGTGCCAGCAGTGGACCCCCTGGGCGGGTGAACACTGAAGCTTTCTTT. Its protein product is CASSGPPGRVNTEAFF.